Listed below are T cell receptor beta chains from one sample, sequenced in a study of T cell responses to AZD1222 COVID-19 vaccine. Some clones are missing from TCRdb's copy, which holds only in-frame ones; the method was immunoSEQ multiplex PCR. The data show approximately 100,000 clones, with roughly 84% seen just once and 1.2% to 1.5% held by the top ten. Sequenced here: peripheral blood, sampled on day 0 of AZD1222 vaccination. Source of these receptors: an adult in good health. The CDR3 runs from the conserved cysteine through the conserved F or W. D genes are given only for firm matches. Only some rows state a clone size, as once, few, many or a class for expanded clones.

J	size	D	V	CDR3	DNA
TRBJ2-3	-	TRBD2	TRBV7-3	CASSLGLAGGTDTQYF	TGTGCCAGCAGCTTGGGACTAGCGGGAGGCACAGATACGCAGTATTTT
TRBJ2-5	-	-	TRBV21-1	CASSKKGRQETQYF	TGTGCCAGCAGCAAGAAAGGGAGGCAAGAGACCCAGTACTTC
TRBJ2-3	few	-	TRBV25-1	CASRPSGDTQYF	TGTGCCAGCAGACCGAGTGGGGATACGCAGTATTTT
TRBJ1-1	-	-	TRBV7-8	CASSLAMDNTEAFF	TGTGCCAGCAGCTTAGCGATGGACAACACTGAAGCTTTCTTT
TRBJ1-5	-	-	TRBV9	CASMVLTYYSNQPQHF	TGTGCCAGCATGGTCCTTACCTATTATAGCAATCAGCCCCAGCATTTT
TRBJ2-3	once	TRBD1	TRBV5-5	CASSWGQITSTDTQYF	TGTGCCAGCAGCTGGGGACAGATCACTAGCACAGATACGCAGTATTTT
TRBJ1-1	-	-	TRBV9	CASSEGHSDTEAFF	TGTGCCAGCAGCGAAGGACACTCAGACACTGAAGCTTTCTTT
TRBJ1-2	-	TRBD1	TRBV28	CASRRTGVQLSSGYTF	TGTGCCAGCAGGAGAACAGGGGTGCAGCTATCTTCGGGCTACACCTTC
TRBJ2-1	-	TRBD2	TRBV11-3	CARTPGTSGPSYNEQFF	TGTGCCAGAACCCCCGGGACTAGCGGGCCTTCCTACAATGAGCAGTTCTTC
TRBJ1-3	-	-	TRBV6-5	CASNSGAAGNTIYF	TGTGCCAGCAACTCCGGGGCGGCTGGAAACACCATATATTTT
TRBJ1-2	once	TRBD1	TRBV12-3/TRBV12-4	CASSPTGAYGYTF	TGTGCCAGCAGCCCGACAGGGGCATATGGCTACACCTTC
TRBJ2-5	-	-	TRBV6-2/TRBV6-3	CASRPKDRQETQYF	TGTGCCAGCAGACCTAAGGACAGACAAGAGACCCAGTACTTC
TRBJ2-2	few	-	TRBV27	CASSLADRTGELFF	TGTGCCAGCAGTTTGGCAGACCGCACCGGGGAGCTGTTTTTT
TRBJ2-5	-	TRBD1	TRBV7-2	CASSLGGQGAKTQYF	TGTGCCAGCAGCCTAGGGGGGCAGGGGGCGAAGACCCAGTACTTC